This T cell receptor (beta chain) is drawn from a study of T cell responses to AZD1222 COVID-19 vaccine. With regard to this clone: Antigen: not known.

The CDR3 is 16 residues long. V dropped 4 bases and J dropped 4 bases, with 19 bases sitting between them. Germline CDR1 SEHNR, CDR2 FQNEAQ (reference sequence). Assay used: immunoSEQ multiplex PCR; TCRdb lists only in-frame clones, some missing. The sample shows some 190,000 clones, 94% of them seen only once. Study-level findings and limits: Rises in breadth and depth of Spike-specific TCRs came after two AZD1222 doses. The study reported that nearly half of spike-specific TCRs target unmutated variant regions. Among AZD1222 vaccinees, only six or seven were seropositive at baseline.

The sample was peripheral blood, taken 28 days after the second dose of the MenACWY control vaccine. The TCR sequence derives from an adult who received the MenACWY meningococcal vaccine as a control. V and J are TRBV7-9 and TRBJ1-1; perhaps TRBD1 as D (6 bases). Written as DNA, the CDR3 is TGTGCCAGCAGCTCTTATTCTAGTCGGGGGCCCACTGAAGCTTTCTTT. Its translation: CASSSYSSRGPTEAFF.